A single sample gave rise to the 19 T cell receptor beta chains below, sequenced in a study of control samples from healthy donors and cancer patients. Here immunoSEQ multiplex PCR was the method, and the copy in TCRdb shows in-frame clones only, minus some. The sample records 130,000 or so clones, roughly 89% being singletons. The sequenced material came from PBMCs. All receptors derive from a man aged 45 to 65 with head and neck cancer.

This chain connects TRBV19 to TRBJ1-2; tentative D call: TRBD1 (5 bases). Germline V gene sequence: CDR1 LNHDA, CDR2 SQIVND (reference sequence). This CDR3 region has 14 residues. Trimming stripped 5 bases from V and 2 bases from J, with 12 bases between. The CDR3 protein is CASSQGFLNYGYTF. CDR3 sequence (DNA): TGTGCCAGTAGTCAGGGTTTCCTAAACTATGGCTACACCTTC.

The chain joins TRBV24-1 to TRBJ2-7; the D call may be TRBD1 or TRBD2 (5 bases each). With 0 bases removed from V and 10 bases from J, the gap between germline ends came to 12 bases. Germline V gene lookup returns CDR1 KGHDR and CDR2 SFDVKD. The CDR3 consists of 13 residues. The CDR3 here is CATSDLFGGVQYF. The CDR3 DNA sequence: TGTGCCACCAGTGATTTGTTTGGGGGTGTTCAGTACTTC.

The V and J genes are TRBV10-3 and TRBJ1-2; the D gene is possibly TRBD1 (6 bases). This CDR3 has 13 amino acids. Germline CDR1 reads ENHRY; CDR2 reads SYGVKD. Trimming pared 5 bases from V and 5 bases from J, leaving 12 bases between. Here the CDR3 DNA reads TGTGCCATCAGTCCGGGGACATTTTATGGCTACACCTTC. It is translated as CAISPGTFYGYTF.

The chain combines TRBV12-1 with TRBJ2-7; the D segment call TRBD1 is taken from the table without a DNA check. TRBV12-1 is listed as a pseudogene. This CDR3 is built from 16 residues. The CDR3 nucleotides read TGTGCCAGCAGCGGCACGTTAGACAGGGCGTTCTACGAGCAGTACTTC. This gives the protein CASSGTLDRAFYEQYF.

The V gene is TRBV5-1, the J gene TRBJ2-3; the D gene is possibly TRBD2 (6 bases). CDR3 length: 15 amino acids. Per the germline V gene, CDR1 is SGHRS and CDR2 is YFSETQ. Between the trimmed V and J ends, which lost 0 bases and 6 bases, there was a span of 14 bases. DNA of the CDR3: TGCGCCAGCAGCTTGGCTAGCGCTCCCGGGGATACGCAGTATTTT. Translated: CASSLASAPGDTQYF.

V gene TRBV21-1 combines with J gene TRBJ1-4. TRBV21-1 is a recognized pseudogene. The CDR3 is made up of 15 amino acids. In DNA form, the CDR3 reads TGTGCCAGCAGCAAAGCAAGGGACGGGTATGAAAAACTGTTTTTT. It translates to CASSKARDGYEKLFF.

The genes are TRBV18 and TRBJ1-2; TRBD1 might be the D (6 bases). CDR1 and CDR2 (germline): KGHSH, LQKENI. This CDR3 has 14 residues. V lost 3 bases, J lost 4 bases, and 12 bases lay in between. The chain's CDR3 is CASSPTDRSYGYTF. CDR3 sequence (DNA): TGTGCCAGCTCACCGACGGACAGAAGCTATGGCTACACCTTC.

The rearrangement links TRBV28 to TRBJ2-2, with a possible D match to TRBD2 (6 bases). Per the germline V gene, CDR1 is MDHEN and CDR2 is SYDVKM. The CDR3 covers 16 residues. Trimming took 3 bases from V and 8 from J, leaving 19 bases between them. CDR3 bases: TGTGCCAGCAGTTTTGCGGGATCCAGTAGGGTTGGGGAGCTGTTTTTT. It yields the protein CASSFAGSSRVGELFF.

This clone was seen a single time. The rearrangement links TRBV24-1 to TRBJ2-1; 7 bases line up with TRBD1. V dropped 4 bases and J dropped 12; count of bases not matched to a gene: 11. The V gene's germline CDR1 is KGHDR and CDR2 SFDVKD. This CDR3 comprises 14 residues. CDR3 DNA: TGTGCCACCAGTGACCATCCCACAGGGGAAGGGCAGTTCTTC. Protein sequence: CATSDHPTGEGQFF.

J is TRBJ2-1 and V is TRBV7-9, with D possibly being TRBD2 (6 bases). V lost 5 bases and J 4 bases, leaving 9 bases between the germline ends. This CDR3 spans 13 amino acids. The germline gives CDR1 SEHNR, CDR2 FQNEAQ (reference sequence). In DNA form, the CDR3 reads TGTGCCAGCAGCCTTGGACTATACAATGAGCAGTTCTTC. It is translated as CASSLGLYNEQFF.

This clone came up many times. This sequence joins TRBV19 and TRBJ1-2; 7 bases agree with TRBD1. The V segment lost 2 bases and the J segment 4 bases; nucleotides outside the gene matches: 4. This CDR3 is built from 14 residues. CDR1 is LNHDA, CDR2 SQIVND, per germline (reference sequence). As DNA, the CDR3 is TGTGCCAGTAGTATAATGACAGGGATCTATGGCTACACCTTC. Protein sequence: CASSIMTGIYGYTF.

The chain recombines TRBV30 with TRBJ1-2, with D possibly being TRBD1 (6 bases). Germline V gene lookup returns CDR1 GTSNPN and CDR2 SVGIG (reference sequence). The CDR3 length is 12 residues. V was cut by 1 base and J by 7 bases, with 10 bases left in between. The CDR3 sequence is CAWSGSGAGYTF. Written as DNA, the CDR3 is TGTGCCTGGAGTGGTTCAGGGGCTGGCTACACCTTC.

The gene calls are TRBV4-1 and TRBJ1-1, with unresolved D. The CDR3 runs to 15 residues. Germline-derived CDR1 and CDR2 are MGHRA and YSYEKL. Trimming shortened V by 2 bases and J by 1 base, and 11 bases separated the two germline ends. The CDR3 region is CASSQRWLGNTEAFF. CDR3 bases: TGCGCCAGCAGCCAACGGTGGCTAGGGAACACTGAAGCTTTCTTT.

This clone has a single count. The DNA for the CDR3 is TGTGCCAGCAGTTCTATAAGAAGCTCCTATAATTCACCCCTCCACTTT. Translation: CASSSIRSSYNSPLHF. The chain couples TRBV5-5 to TRBJ1-6; D not certain. Per germline, CDR1 SGHKS and CDR2 YYEKEE (reference sequence). The V and J ends lost 5 bases and 0 bases respectively, with 12 bases between them. This CDR3 has 16 amino acids.

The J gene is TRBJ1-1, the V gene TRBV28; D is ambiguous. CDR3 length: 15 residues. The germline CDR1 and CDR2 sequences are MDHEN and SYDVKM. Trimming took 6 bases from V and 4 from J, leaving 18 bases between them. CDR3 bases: TGTGCCAGCAGCCCTGGCCCTACAGCGATCACTGAAGCTTTCTTT. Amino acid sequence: CASSPGPTAITEAFF.

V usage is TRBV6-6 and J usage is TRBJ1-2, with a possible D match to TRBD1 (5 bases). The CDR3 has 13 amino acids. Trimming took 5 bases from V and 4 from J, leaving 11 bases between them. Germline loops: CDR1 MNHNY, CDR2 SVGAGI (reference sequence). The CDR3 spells CASSRDGPYGYTF. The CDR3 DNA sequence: TGTGCCAGCAGTAGGGACGGGCCCTATGGCTACACCTTC.

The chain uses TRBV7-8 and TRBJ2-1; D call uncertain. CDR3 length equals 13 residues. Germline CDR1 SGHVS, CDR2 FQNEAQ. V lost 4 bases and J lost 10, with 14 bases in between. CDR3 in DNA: TGTGCCAGCAGCTCGAGACTGGTCCCGGAGCAGTTCTTC. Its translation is CASSSRLVPEQFF.

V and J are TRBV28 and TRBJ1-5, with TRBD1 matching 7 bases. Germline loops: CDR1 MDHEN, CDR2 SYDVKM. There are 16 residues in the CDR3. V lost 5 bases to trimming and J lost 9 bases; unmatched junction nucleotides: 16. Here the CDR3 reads CASSPRTGFGYPPQHF. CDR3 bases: TGTGCCAGCAGTCCGAGGACAGGTTTCGGCTATCCGCCCCAGCATTTT.

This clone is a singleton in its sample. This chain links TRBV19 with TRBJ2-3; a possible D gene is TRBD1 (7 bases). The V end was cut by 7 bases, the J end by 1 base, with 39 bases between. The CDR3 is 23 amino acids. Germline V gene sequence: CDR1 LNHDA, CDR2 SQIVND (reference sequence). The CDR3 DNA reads TGTGCCAGTACCCCCGTGGGACTGCACTCCGGTAGGGGGCACACTCTGGGCACAGATACGCAGTATTTT. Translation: CASTPVGLHSGRGHTLGTDTQYF.